The T cell receptor beta chain described here comes from a study of blood T cell repertoires in COVID-19. Some clones are missing from TCRdb's copy, which holds only in-frame ones; the method was immunoSEQ multiplex PCR. This table has about 310,000 clones, about 85% appearing once. CDR1 is MNHEY, CDR2 SMNVEV, per germline (reference sequence). The CDR3 totals 15 residues. Trimming removed 2 bases at V and 6 bases at J, with 17 bases between. A PCR-confirmed or clinician-diagnosed COVID-19 case had contacted exposed participants within 2 weeks of entry. The chain employs TRBV27 and TRBJ2-7; D possibly corresponds to TRBD2 (7 bases). Sequencing input: PBMCs or T cells enriched from blood (not recorded which). This receptor was obtained from a woman aged 25 to 39 who had been exposed to COVID-19. The CDR3 spells CASSLGGAGAFEQYF. The DNA of the CDR3 is TGTGCCAGCAGTTTAGGGGGGGCAGGGGCTTTCGAGCAGTACTTC.